Listed below are T cell receptor beta chains from one sample, sequenced in a study of T cells in Graves' hyperthyroidism and ophthalmopathy. In TCRdb, the multiplex PCR reads were re-called with MiXCR into one record per CDR3 protein. The sample shows 190,000 or so distinct CDR3 sequences, around 18% of them seen only once. Sequenced sample: blood. These receptors originate from a man aged 35 to 55 with Graves' hyperthyroidism. Each CDR3 is given with its conserved first and last residue. D genes are given only for firm matches. The listing skips clone size in some rows; elsewhere it reads once, few, many or a size class.

-	TRBV7-9	-	TRBJ1-1	TGTGCCAGCAGTGACAGCTTGAACACTGAAGCTTTCTTT	CASSDSLNTEAFF
many	TRBV27	TRBD1	TRBJ2-2	TGTGCCAGCAGCCCCCAGTGGGACAGGGTCCGGCTTAACACCGGGGAGCTGTTTTTT	CASSPQWDRVRLNTGELFF
-	TRBV10-1	TRBD2	TRBJ2-1	TGCGCCAGCAAAACTAGCGGGGGGGCACAGTTCTTC	CASKTSGGAQFF
many	TRBV28	TRBD2	TRBJ2-1	TGTGCCAGCAGTCCCGTGCAGCGGCGGGGGTACAATGAGCAGTTCTTC	CASSPVQRRGYNEQFF
many	TRBV20-1	TRBD1	TRBJ1-3	TGCAGTGCTACCCCGGGGACAGGCTCTGGAAACACCATATATTTT	CSATPGTGSGNTIYF
-	TRBV5-1	-	TRBJ1-5	TGCGCCAGCAGCTGGTACCCAGATCAGCCCCAGCATTTT	CASSWYPDQPQHF
few	TRBV2	-	TRBJ1-6	TGTGCCAGCAGTGAAAGGGAGAGGGATTCACCCCTCCACTTT	CASSERERDSPLHF
few	TRBV7-2	TRBD1	TRBJ1-5	TGTGCCAGCAGCTCGGGACAGCCAAATCAGCCCCAGCATTTT	CASSSGQPNQPQHF
-	TRBV28	TRBD1	TRBJ1-1	TGTGCCAGCAGTACACGACAGGGGGACACTGAAGCTTTCTTT	CASSTRQGDTEAFF
many	TRBV11-2	TRBD1	TRBJ1-5	TGTGCCAGCAGCAGCGCAGGGGGCCCATATCAGCCCCAGCATTTT	CASSSAGGPYQPQHF